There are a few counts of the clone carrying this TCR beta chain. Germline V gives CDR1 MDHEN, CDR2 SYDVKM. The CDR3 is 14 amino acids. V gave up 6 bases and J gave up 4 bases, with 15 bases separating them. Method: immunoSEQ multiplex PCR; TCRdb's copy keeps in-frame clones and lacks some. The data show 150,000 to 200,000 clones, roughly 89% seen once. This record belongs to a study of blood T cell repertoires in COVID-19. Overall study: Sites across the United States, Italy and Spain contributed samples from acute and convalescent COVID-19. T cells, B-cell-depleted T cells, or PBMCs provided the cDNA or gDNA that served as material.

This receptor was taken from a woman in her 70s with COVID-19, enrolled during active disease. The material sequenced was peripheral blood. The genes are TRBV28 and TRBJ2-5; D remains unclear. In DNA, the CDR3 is TGTGCCAGCAGCGACTCGCGCGCCTCAGAGACCCAGTACTTC. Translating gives CASSDSRASETQYF.